This passage covers 2 T cell receptor beta chains from one sample sequenced in a study of shared clonotypes between healthy human individuals. The method was immunoSEQ multiplex PCR; TCRdb's version includes in-frame clones alone and lacks a portion of them. The table shows hundreds of thousands of clones, with about 95% occurring only once. CD45RO-negative cells were positively selected for CCR7, leaving out terminally differentiated effector memory CD45RA+ cells. Sequencing used naive CD8+ T cells sorted from blood. The receptors were gathered from a woman under 40 in good health.

This rearrangement joins TRBV27 to TRBJ1-5; D may be TRBD1 (5 bases). Trimming pared 4 bases from V and 11 bases from J, leaving 27 bases between. CDR3 size: 17 residues. Germline CDR1 is MNHEY and CDR2 is SMNVEV (reference sequence). The CDR3 DNA follows: TGTGCCAGCAGTTCGGGGTCGCTAGGGGACGGCTTCGCGTCCCAGCATTTT. As protein: CASSSGSLGDGFASQHF.

As to this clone: Other DNA sequences in the same sample also yield this CDR3. The genes are TRBV7-9 and TRBJ2-7; D not certain. Trimming left V 2 bases short and J 1 base short, with 3 bases between. The CDR3 runs to 12 residues. Germline V gene lookup returns CDR1 SEHNR and CDR2 FQNEAQ (reference sequence). The CDR3 reads CASSLSSYEQYF. The CDR3 DNA is TGTGCCAGCAGCTTATCTTCCTACGAGCAGTACTTC.